The 29 T cell receptor beta chains given below trace back to one sample, sequenced in a study of T cell changes during pregnancy in multiple sclerosis. The data were produced by immunoSEQ multiplex PCR, yet TCRdb's version contains in-frame clones alone and is incomplete. The sample has roughly 61,000 clones, about 90% seen once. The specimen comprised peripheral blood, sampled in the first trimester of pregnancy. The origin of the receptors is a female donor in good health, enrolled as a control in a pregnancy study.

J is TRBJ2-1 and V is TRBV5-6, with D perhaps matching TRBD2 (7 bases). The CDR3 is made up of 13 amino acids. Germline-derived CDR1 and CDR2 are SGHDT and YYEEEE. With 2 bases removed from V and 7 bases from J, the gap between germline ends came to 10 bases. CDR3 nucleotide sequence: TGTGCCAGCAGCTTCAGGGGAGGGAATGAGCAGTTCTTC. Amino acids: CASSFRGGNEQFF.

The rearrangement uses TRBV11-2 and TRBJ1-1; 7 bases align to TRBD1. The germline gives CDR1 SGHAT, CDR2 FQNNGV. The J segment lost 1 base and the V segment lost 4 bases, leaving 3 bases of the junction unmatched. This CDR3 comprises 14 residues. The CDR3 spells CASSWGQKNTEAFF. The CDR3 region has the DNA TGTGCCAGCAGCTGGGGACAGAAGAACACTGAAGCTTTCTTT.

The gene calls are TRBV4-1 and TRBJ2-5; possibly TRBD1 for D (6 bases). V lost 1 base and J lost 2, with 11 bases in between. This CDR3 spans 15 amino acids. Looked up from germline, CDR1 is MGHRA and CDR2 is YSYEKL. The CDR3 coding sequence is TGCGCCAGCAGCCAAGCGGGACATGCACAAGAGACCCAGTACTTC. Translated, it gives CASSQAGHAQETQYF.

The J gene is TRBJ1-1, the V gene TRBV7-2; 7 bases are shared with TRBD1. Germline lookup yields CDR1 SGHTA and CDR2 FQGNSA. The CDR3 totals 14 residues. The V and J ends lost 4 bases and 4 bases, in that order; junction bases with no gene match: 6. CDR3 coding DNA: TGTGCCAGCAGCTGGCTCCGGGACAGCACTGAAGCTTTCTTT. Encoded protein: CASSWLRDSTEAFF.

This clone appeared once. In DNA, the CDR3 is TGTGCCAGCAGCCCCGACTCAGGGTATAATTCACCCCTCCACTTT. Protein sequence: CASSPDSGYNSPLHF. The chain carries TRBV5-4 and TRBJ1-6; TRBD1 might be the D (5 bases). The ends were cut back, 4 bases at V and 4 bases at J, with 12 bases in the middle. Germline CDR1 and CDR2: SGHNT and YYREEE (reference sequence). The CDR3 has 15 residues.

Only a few counts were recorded for this clone. CDR3 nucleotides: TGTGCCAGCAGCCAACGGGACAGGGTCGTCACTAATGAAAAACTGTTTTTT. Translated: CASSQRDRVVTNEKLFF. The V gene is TRBV4-2, the J gene TRBJ1-4, with TRBD1 matching over 9 bases. Unmatched junction bases numbered 6, after V lost 2 bases and J lost 2 bases. The CDR3 length is 17 residues. Germline V gives CDR1 LGHNA, CDR2 YNFKEQ.

This clone was detected only once. The J gene is TRBJ2-5, the V gene TRBV2, with 14 bases identical to TRBD2. Trimming at V came to 6 bases and at J to 5 bases, leaving 11 bases not matched to a gene. The germline gives CDR1 SNHLY, CDR2 FYNNEI. The CDR3 runs to 17 residues. The CDR3 DNA is TGTGCCAGCAGGGTCCGCCGACTAGCGGGGGGGCAGGAGACCCAGTACTTC. Its protein product is CASRVRRLAGGQETQYF.

The chain combines TRBV7-3 with TRBJ1-5, with D tentatively TRBD1 (5 bases). Germline V gives CDR1 SGHTA, CDR2 FQGTGA. The CDR3 extends over 14 amino acids. V was pared by 3 bases and J by 6 bases, with 12 bases between. CDR3 residues: CASSLSGRSQPQHF. In DNA form, the CDR3 reads TGTGCCAGCAGCTTGTCAGGGAGGAGTCAGCCCCAGCATTTT.

The rearrangement uses TRBV5-4 and TRBJ2-2; tentative D call: TRBD2 (6 bases). CDR1 is SGHNT and CDR2 is YYREEE in the germline V gene (reference sequence). The CDR3 is made up of 15 amino acids. Trimming stripped 2 bases from V and 6 bases from J, with 14 bases between. CDR3 protein: CASSLFGGGSGELFF. The DNA of the CDR3 is TGTGCCAGCAGCTTATTTGGGGGAGGATCCGGGGAGCTGTTTTTT.

This clone was seen just once. The chain is built from TRBV7-8 and TRBJ2-1, with 15 bases that match TRBD2. V gave up 7 bases and J gave up 6 bases; unmatched junction bases: 4. The CDR3 extends over 15 amino acids. CDR1 is SGHVS and CDR2 is FQNEAQ in the germline V gene. This CDR3 reads CASNGLAGGPNEQFF. DNA for the CDR3: TGTGCCAGCAACGGACTAGCGGGGGGGCCCAATGAGCAGTTCTTC.

The rearrangement joins TRBV5-8 to TRBJ1-1, with a tentative D call TRBD1 (6 bases). The CDR3 has 14 amino acids. Trimming left V 5 bases short and J 1 base short, with 12 bases between. In germline, CDR1 is SGHTS, CDR2 YDEGEE. The CDR3 region has the DNA TGTGCCAGCAGAACGAGGGGGGGGAACACTGAAGCTTTCTTT. Translated, it gives CASRTRGGNTEAFF.

The genes are TRBV7-8 and TRBJ2-7; D may be TRBD2 (5 bases). The CDR3 is made up of 15 amino acids. Between the trimmed V and J ends, which lost 5 bases and 6 bases, there was a span of 20 bases. The germline CDR1 and CDR2 sequences are SGHVS and FQNEAQ. The CDR3 loop reads CASSQGLLPAGEQYF. CDR3 DNA sequence: TGTGCCAGCAGCCAAGGATTACTTCCGGCGGGCGAGCAGTACTTC.

This rearrangement joins TRBV6-5 to TRBJ1-1, with a possible D match to TRBD1 (5 bases). This CDR3 contains 12 residues. CDR1 is MNHEY, CDR2 SVGAGI, per germline. V lost 7 bases and J lost 8, with 14 bases in between. The CDR3 nucleotides read TGTGCCAGCAACTCAGTCAGGGCCGAAGCTTTCTTT. It is translated as CASNSVRAEAFF.

DNA of the CDR3: TGTGCCAGCAGGGACACAGGGGGATACAATGAGCAGTTCTTC. Its translation is CASRDTGGYNEQFF. The chain couples TRBV9 to TRBJ2-1; TRBD1 matches at 8 bases. J lost 4 bases, V lost 5 bases, and 5 bases had no gene match. Germline-derived CDR1 and CDR2 are SGDLS and YYNGEE. The CDR3 loop spans 14 amino acids.

V and J are TRBV5-4 and TRBJ2-3, with D perhaps TRBD2 (6 bases). The CDR3 covers 15 residues. Between the trimmed V and J ends, which lost 1 base and 2 bases, there was a span of 11 bases. CDR1 SGHNT and CDR2 YYREEE come from the germline V gene (reference sequence). CDR3 coding DNA: TGTGCCAGCAGCTTGATTAGCGGCCCCACAGATACGCAGTATTTT. It codes for CASSLISGPTDTQYF.

This clone is a singleton in its sample. The gene calls are TRBV2 and TRBJ2-7, with TRBD1 matching 8 bases. Germline CDR1 is SNHLY and CDR2 is FYNNEI. The CDR3 extends over 14 amino acids. The V segment lost 5 bases and the J segment 4 bases; nucleotides outside the gene matches: 7. CDR3 in DNA: TGTGCCAGCAGTAAGGGACAGGAACCATACGAGCAGTACTTC. As protein: CASSKGQEPYEQYF.

The gene calls are TRBV5-1 and TRBJ2-2; possibly TRBD2 for D (5 bases). The length of the CDR3 is 13 residues. Trimming shortened V by 5 bases and J by 4 bases, and 9 bases separated the two germline ends. Germline V CDR1 and CDR2: SGHRS, YFSETQ. This CDR3 reads CASSRESTGELFF. In nucleotides, the CDR3 is TGCGCCAGCAGTAGGGAGTCCACCGGGGAGCTGTTTTTT.

This chain connects TRBV9 to TRBJ1-1; a possible D gene is TRBD1 (6 bases). The V gene lost 1 base and the J gene lost 4 bases, with 8 bases spanning the gap. Germline CDR1 reads SGDLS; CDR2 reads YYNGEE. CDR3 size: 13 residues. This chain's CDR3 is CASSVTGTTEAFF. CDR3 coding DNA: TGTGCCAGCAGCGTAACAGGGACCACTGAAGCTTTCTTT.

CDR3 DNA: TGCGCCAGCAGCGCGACAGGGGTAATCACCGGGGAGCTGTTTTTT. It is translated as CASSATGVITGELFF. The gene calls are TRBV5-1 and TRBJ2-2; 8 bases match TRBD1. V dropped 4 bases and J dropped 4; count of bases not matched to a gene: 6. The CDR3 loop spans 15 amino acids. The germline V gene encodes CDR1 SGHRS and CDR2 YFSETQ.

The chain combines TRBV5-6 with TRBJ2-7; TRBD2 matches 7 bases. The V segment lost 3 bases and the J segment 0 bases; nucleotides outside the gene matches: 9. Germline-derived CDR1 and CDR2 are SGHDT and YYEEEE. This CDR3 spans 16 amino acids. Written as DNA, the CDR3 is TGTGCCAGCAGCTCCCGGGGACTAACAAGCTCCTACGAGCAGTACTTC. Translation: CASSSRGLTSSYEQYF.

The CDR3 DNA is TGCGCCAGCAGCTTGCTAGCTGTAAACACCGGGGAGCTGTTTTTT. Protein sequence: CASSLLAVNTGELFF. The J gene is TRBJ2-2, the V gene TRBV5-1; perhaps TRBD2 as D (5 bases). The CDR3 sequence is 15 residues long. The ends were cut back, 1 base at V and 2 bases at J, with 9 bases in the middle. From germline, CDR1 is SGHRS and CDR2 YFSETQ.

This clone has just one count. V is TRBV5-1 and J is TRBJ2-3; D is perhaps TRBD1 (6 bases). The germline V and J ends were trimmed by 0 bases and 5 bases, with 13 bases remaining between them. CDR1 SGHRS and CDR2 YFSETQ come from the germline V gene. CDR3 size: 15 residues. The chain's CDR3 is CASSLEGGVGDTQYF. The CDR3 bases are TGCGCCAGCAGCTTGGAAGGGGGAGTAGGAGATACGCAGTATTTT.

The chain combines TRBV27 with TRBJ1-3, with D possibly TRBD1 on 6 matching bases. Trimming left V 3 bases short and J 6 bases short, with 15 bases between. The CDR3 loop spans 15 amino acids. Looked up from germline, CDR1 is MNHEY and CDR2 is SMNVEV (reference sequence). CDR3 DNA: TGTGCCAGCAGTTTGGAAGGGGGACTAGCAAACACCATATATTTT. Translating it yields CASSLEGGLANTIYF.

The gene calls are TRBV4-2 and TRBJ2-6, with TRBD2 matching 10 bases. V was pared by 5 bases and J by 0 bases, with 10 bases of the junction left unmatched. There are 19 residues in the CDR3. Germline V gene lookup returns CDR1 LGHNA and CDR2 YNFKEQ. The CDR3 coding sequence is TGTGCCAGCAGCACCCCACCTAGCGGGGGCTACTCTGGGGCCAACGTCCTGACTTTC. Translation: CASSTPPSGGYSGANVLTF.

The V and J genes are TRBV27 and TRBJ2-7; D perhaps matches TRBD2 (5 bases). The V end lost 2 bases, the J end lost 8 bases, and 7 bases lay between the germline ends. This CDR3 is 11 amino acids long. Looked up from germline, CDR1 is MNHEY and CDR2 is SMNVEV (reference sequence). CDR3 nucleotide sequence: TGTGCCAGCAGTTTAGGGGAGAAGCAGTACTTC. Protein: CASSLGEKQYF.

The chain uses TRBV7-2 and TRBJ2-7; 8 nucleotides agree with TRBD1. The germline V gene has CDR1 SGHTA and CDR2 FQGNSA. This CDR3 has 13 residues. With V trimmed by 7 bases and J by 6 bases, 8 bases remained unmatched. The CDR3 coding sequence is TGTGCCAGCAAACTCGGACAGGGCTCCGAGCAGTACTTC. Protein sequence: CASKLGQGSEQYF.

The genes are TRBV15 and TRBJ1-1; TRBD1 matches at 7 bases. Germline CDR1 LNHNV, CDR2 YYDKDF (reference sequence). CDR3 length equals 15 residues. J gave up 4 bases and V 0 bases, and 5 bases lay outside the gene matches. The DNA for the CDR3 is TGTGCCACCAGCAGAGATCCGACAGGGCTCACTGAAGCTTTCTTT. Protein sequence: CATSRDPTGLTEAFF.

J is TRBJ2-1 and V is TRBV6-4; TRBD1 might be the D (6 bases). Looked up from germline, CDR1 is MRHNA and CDR2 is SNTAGT. V lost 5 bases, J lost 6 bases, and 17 bases lay in between. This CDR3 spans 15 amino acids. The DNA for the CDR3 is TGTGCCAGCAGTAAGCTTGTGGGGGCCGGCAATGAGCAGTTCTTC. Protein: CASSKLVGAGNEQFF.

The V call is TRBV5-1, the J call TRBJ2-2; D not resolved. Germline CDR1 reads SGHRS; CDR2 reads YFSETQ. The germline V and J ends were trimmed by 2 bases and 9 bases, with 14 bases remaining between them. The CDR3 runs to 14 residues. The CDR3 region is CASSFDTSGRELFF. The CDR3 DNA is TGCGCCAGCAGCTTTGACACTTCTGGAAGGGAGCTGTTTTTT.